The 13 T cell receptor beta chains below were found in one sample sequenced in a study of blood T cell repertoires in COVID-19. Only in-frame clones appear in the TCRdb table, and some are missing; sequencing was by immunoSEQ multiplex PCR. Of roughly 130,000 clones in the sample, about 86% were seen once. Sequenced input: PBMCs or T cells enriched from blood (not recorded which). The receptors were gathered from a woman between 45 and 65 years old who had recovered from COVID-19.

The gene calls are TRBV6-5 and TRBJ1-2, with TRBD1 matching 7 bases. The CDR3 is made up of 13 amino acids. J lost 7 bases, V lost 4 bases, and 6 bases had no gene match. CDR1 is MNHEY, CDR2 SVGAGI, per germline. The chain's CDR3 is CASSSPGQSGYTF. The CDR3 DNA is TGTGCCAGCAGTTCTCCGGGACAGTCTGGCTACACCTTC.

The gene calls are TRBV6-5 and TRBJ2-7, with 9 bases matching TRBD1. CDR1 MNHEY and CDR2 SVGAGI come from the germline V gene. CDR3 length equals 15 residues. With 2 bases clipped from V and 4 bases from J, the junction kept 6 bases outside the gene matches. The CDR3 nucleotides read TGTGCCAGCAGTTACACAGGGGGCGCAGGTTACGAGCAGTACTTC. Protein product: CASSYTGGAGYEQYF.

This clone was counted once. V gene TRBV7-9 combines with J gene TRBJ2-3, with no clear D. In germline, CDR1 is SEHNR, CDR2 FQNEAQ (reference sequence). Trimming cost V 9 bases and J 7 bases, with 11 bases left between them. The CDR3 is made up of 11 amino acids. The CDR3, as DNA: TGTGCCAGGGAGAGCTCGAATACGCAGTATTTT. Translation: CARESSNTQYF.

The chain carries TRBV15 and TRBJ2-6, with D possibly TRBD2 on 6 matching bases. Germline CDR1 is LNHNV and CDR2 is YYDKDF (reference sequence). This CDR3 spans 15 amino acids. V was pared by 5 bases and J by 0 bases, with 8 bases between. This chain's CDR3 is CATSAGGSGANVLTF. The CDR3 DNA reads TGTGCCACCAGCGCCGGGGGCTCTGGGGCCAACGTCCTGACTTTC.

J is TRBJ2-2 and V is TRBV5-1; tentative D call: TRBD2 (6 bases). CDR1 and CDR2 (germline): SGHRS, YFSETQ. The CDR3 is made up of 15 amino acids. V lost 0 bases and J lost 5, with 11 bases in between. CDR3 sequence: CASSLGGAGTGELFF. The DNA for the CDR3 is TGCGCCAGCAGCTTGGGCGGGGCTGGTACCGGGGAGCTGTTTTTT.

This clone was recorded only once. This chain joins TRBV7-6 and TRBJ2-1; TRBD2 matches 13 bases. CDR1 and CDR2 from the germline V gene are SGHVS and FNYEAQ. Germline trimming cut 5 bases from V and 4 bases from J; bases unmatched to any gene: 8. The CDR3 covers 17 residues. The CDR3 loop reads CASSPRTSGGLYNEQFF. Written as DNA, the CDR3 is TGTGCCAGCAGCCCTCGGACTAGCGGGGGCCTATACAATGAGCAGTTCTTC.

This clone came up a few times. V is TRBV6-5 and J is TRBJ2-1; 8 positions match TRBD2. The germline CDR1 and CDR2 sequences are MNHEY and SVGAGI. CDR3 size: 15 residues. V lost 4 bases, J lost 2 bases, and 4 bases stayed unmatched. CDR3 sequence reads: CASSSDGGAYNEQFF. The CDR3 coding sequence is TGTGCCAGCAGTTCCGACGGGGGGGCCTACAATGAGCAGTTCTTC.

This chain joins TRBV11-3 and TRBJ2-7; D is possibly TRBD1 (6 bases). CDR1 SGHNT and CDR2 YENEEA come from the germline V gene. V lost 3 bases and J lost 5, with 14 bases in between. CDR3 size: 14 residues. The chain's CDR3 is CASSFRDKPHEQYF. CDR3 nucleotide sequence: TGTGCCAGCAGCTTCCGGGACAAACCCCACGAGCAGTACTTC.

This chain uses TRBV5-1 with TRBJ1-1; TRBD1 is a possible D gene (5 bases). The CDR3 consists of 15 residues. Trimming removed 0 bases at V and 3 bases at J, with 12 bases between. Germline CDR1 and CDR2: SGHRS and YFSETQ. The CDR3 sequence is CASSLGGAGDTEAFF. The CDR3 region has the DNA TGCGCCAGCAGCTTGGGTGGGGCGGGGGACACTGAAGCTTTCTTT.

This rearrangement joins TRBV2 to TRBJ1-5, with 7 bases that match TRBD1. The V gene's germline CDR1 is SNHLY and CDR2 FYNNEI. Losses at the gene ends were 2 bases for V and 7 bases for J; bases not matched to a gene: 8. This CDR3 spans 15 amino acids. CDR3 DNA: TGTGCCAGCAGTGAAACGTTCGCAGGGGGGCAGCCCCAGCATTTT. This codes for CASSETFAGGQPQHF.

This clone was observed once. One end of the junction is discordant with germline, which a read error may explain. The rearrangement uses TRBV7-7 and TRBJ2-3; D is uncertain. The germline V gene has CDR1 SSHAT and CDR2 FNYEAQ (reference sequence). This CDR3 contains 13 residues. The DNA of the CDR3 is TGTGCTAGCAGCCCCAGGTTGACAGATACGCAGTATTTT. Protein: CASSPRLTDTQYF. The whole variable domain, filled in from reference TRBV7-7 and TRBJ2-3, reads GAGVSQSPRYKVTKRGQDVTLRCDPISSHATLYWYQQALGQGPEFLTYFNYEAQPDKSGLPSDRFSAERPEGSISTLTIQRTEQRDSAMYRCASSPRLTDTQYFGPGTRLTVL.

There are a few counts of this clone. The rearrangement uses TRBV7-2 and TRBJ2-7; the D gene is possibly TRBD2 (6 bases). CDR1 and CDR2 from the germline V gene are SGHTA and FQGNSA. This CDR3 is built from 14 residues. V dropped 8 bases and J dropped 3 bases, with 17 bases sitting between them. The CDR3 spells CASQRGSGVYEQYF. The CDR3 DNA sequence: TGTGCCAGCCAACGGGGGAGTGGCGTCTACGAGCAGTACTTC.

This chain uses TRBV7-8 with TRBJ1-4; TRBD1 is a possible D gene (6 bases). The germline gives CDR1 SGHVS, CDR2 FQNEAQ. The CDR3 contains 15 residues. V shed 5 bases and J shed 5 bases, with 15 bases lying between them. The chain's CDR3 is CASSPGGGLNEKLFF. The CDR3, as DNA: TGTGCCAGCAGCCCCGGGGGGGGGCTCAATGAAAAACTGTTTTTT.